This is a list of T cell receptor beta chains from one sample in a study of blood T cell repertoires in COVID-19. Repertoires were generated with immunoSEQ multiplex PCR, while TCRdb's copy carries only in-frame clones and drops some. This table holds about 320,000 clones, approximately 90% found once. The sample comprised PBMCs or T cells enriched from blood (not recorded which). These receptor sequences come from a woman aged 30 to 39 who had been exposed to COVID-19. Both conserved end residues are part of each CDR3. D genes are given only for firm matches. Size values are once, few and many counts, or a class for expanded clones, and some rows have none.

cdr3_length	d_call	clone_size	v_call	j_call	cdr3_aa	cdr3_nt
15	TRBD1	.	TRBV28	TRBJ2-7	CASSLRAGGVHEQYF	TGTGCCAGCAGTTTACGGGCAGGGGGCGTTCACGAGCAGTACTTC
11	.	once	TRBV6-5	TRBJ2-1	CASSYYGEGFF	TGTGCCAGCAGCTACTACGGTGAGGGGTTCTTC
12	.	.	TRBV13	TRBJ1-1	CASSLISTEAFF	TGTGCCAGCAGCTTAATCAGCACTGAAGCTTTCTTT
13	.	.	TRBV5-1	TRBJ1-1	CASSLDSGTEAFF	TGCGCCAGCAGCTTGGACAGTGGAACTGAAGCTTTCTTT
15	TRBD1	.	TRBV28	TRBJ1-5	CASSLVRGLNQPQHF	TGTGCCAGCAGTTTAGTGAGGGGGCTGAATCAGCCCCAGCATTTT
14	TRBD1	.	TRBV19	TRBJ1-6	CASTGQGRNSPLHF	TGTGCCAGTACGGGACAGGGCCGTAATTCACCCCTCCACTTT
15	.	once	TRBV5-1	TRBJ1-2	CASSQNDGGGYGYTF	TGCGCCAGCAGCCAGAACGACGGCGGCGGCTATGGCTACACCTTC
15	.	.	TRBV6-5	TRBJ1-6	CASSYAGAWGSPLHF	TGTGCCAGCAGTTATGCAGGGGCCTGGGGTTCACCCCTCCACTTT
15	.	.	TRBV21-1	TRBJ2-1	CASSKGGGSYNEQFF	TGTGCCAGCAGCAAAGGCGGGGGCTCCTACAATGAGCAGTTCTTC
14	TRBD1	.	TRBV27	TRBJ2-7	CASRKQGSPYEQYF	TGTGCCAGCAGAAAACAGGGGAGCCCCTACGAGCAGTACTTC